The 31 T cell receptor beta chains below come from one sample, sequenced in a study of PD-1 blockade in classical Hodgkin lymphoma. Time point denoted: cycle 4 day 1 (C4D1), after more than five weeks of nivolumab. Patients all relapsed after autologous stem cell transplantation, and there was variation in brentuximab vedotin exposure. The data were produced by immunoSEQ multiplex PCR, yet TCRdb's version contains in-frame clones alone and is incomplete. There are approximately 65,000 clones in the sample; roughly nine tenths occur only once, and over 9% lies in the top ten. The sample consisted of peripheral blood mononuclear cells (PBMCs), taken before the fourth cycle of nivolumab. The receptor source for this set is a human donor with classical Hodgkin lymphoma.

The CDR3 reads CASGTADTDTQYF. CDR3 in DNA: TGCGCCAGCGGGACAGCCGACACAGATACGCAGTATTTT. This chain links TRBV10-2 with TRBJ2-3; 7 nucleotides agree with TRBD1. J was trimmed by 2 bases and V by 8 bases; bases with no gene match: 4. Germline loops: CDR1 WSHSY, CDR2 SAAADI. This CDR3 is 13 amino acids long.

The CDR3 DNA is TGTGCCAGCAGCAAGGGACTAGAGACAGATACGCAGTATTTT. Translating gives CASSKGLETDTQYF. The chain is built from TRBV5-4 and TRBJ2-3; 8 nucleotides match TRBD2. Germline V gene sequence: CDR1 SGHNT, CDR2 YYREEE (reference sequence). Trimming at V came to 4 bases and at J to 3 bases, leaving 4 bases not matched to a gene. The CDR3 has 14 amino acids.

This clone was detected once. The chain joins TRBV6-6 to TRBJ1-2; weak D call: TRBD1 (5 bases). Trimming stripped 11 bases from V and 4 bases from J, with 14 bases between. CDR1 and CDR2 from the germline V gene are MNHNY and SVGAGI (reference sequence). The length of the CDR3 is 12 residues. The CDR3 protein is CAHWGSAYGYTF. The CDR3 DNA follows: TGTGCCCACTGGGGGTCGGCCTATGGCTACACCTTC.

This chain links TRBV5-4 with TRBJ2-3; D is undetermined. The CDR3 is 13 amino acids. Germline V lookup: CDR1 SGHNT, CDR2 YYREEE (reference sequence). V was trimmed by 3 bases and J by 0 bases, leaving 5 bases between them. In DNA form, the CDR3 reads TGTGCCAGCAGCTCCCTTAGCACAGATACGCAGTATTTT. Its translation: CASSSLSTDTQYF.

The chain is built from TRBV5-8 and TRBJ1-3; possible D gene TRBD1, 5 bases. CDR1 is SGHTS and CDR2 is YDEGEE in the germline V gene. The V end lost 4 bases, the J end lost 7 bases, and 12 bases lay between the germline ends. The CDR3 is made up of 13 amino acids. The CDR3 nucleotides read TGTGCCAGCAGCGGGTCCAAGGGGAACACCATATATTTT. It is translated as CASSGSKGNTIYF.

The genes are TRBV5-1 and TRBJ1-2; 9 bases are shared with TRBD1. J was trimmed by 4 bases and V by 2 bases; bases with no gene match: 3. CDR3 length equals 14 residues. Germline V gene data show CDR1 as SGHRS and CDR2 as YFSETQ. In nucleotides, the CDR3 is TGCGCCAGCAGCTTCCGGACAGGGGCCTATGGCTACACCTTC. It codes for CASSFRTGAYGYTF.

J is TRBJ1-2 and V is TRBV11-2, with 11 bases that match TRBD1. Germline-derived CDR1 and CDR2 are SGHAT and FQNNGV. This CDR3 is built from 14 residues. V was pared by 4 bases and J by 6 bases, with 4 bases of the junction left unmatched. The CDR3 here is CASSSGQGVDGYTF. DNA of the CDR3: TGTGCCAGCAGCTCGGGACAGGGGGTAGATGGCTACACCTTC.

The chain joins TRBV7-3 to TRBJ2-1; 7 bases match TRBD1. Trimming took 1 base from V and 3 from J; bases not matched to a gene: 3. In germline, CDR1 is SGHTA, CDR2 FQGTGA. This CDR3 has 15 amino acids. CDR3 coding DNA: TGTGCCAGCAGCTTAATAGGGGGCGGCTACAATGAGCAGTTCTTC. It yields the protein CASSLIGGGYNEQFF.

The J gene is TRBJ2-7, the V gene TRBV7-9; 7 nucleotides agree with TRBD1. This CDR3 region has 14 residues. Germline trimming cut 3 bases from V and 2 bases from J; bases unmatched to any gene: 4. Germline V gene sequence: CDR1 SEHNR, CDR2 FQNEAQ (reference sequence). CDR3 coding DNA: TGTGCCAGCAGCTTGGGGACAGAAACCTACGAGCAGTACTTC. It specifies CASSLGTETYEQYF.

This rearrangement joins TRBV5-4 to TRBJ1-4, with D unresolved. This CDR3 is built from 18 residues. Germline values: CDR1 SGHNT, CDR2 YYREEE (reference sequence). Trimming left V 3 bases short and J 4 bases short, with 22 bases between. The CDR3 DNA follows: TGTGCCAGCAGCTGGAGGATTGGCCCTACAACTGGTAATGAAAAACTGTTTTTT. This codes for CASSWRIGPTTGNEKLFF. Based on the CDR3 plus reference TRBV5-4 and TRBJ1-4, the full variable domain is ETGVTQSPTHLIKTRGQQVTLRCSSQSGHNTVSWYQQALGQGPQFIFQYYREEENGRGNFPPRFSGLQFPNYSSELNVNALELDDSALYLCASSWRIGPTTGNEKLFFGSGTQLSVL.

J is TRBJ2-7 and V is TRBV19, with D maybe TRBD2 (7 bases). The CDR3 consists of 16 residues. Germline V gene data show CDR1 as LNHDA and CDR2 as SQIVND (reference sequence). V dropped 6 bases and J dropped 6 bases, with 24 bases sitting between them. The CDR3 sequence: CASSPQGGVAPLEQYF. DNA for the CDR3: TGTGCCAGTAGCCCACAGGGAGGGGTAGCCCCACTCGAGCAGTACTTC.

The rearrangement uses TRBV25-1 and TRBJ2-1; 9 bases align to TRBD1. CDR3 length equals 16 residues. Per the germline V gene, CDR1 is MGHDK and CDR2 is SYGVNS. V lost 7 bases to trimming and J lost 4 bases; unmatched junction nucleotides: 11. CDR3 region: CASKSNRGQLYNEQFF. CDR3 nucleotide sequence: TGTGCCAGCAAATCGAACAGGGGGCAGCTTTACAATGAGCAGTTCTTC. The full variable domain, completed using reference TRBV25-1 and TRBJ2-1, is EADIYQTPRYLVIGTGKKITLECSQTMGHDKMYWYQQDPGMELHLIHYSYGVNSTEKGDLSSESTVSRIRTEHFPLTLESARPSHTSQYLCASKSNRGQLYNEQFFGPGTRLTVL.

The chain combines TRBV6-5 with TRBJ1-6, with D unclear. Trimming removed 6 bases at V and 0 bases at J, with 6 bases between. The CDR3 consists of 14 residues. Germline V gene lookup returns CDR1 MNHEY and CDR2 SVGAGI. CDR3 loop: CASSESSYNSPLHF. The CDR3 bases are TGTGCCAGCAGCGAGAGCTCCTATAATTCACCCCTCCACTTT.

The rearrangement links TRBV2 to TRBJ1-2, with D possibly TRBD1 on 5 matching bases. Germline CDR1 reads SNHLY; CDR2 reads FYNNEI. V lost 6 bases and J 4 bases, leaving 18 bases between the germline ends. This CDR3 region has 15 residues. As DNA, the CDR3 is TGTGCCAGCAGAATGGCGACAGAGCAGATCTATGGCTACACCTTC. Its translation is CASRMATEQIYGYTF.

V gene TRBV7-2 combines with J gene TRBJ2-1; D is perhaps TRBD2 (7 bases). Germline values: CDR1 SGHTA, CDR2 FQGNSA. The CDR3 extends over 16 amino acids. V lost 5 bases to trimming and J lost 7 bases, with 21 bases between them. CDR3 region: CASSPYSWGGLNEQFF. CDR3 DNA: TGTGCCAGCAGCCCCTACTCTTGGGGGGGCTTGAATGAGCAGTTCTTC.

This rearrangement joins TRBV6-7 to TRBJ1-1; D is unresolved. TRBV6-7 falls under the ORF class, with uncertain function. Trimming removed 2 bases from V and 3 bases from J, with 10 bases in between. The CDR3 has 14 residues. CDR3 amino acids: CASSYRRRHTEAFF. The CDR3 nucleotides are TGTGCCAGCAGTTACCGGAGGAGGCACACTGAAGCTTTCTTT.

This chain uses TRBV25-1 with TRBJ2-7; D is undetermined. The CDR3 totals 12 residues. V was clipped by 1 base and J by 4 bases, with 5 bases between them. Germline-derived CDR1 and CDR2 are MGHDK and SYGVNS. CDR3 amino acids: CASSESLYEQYF. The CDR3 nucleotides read TGTGCCAGCAGTGAATCCCTGTACGAGCAGTACTTC.

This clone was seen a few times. The CDR3 here is CASSAGQLNTEAFF. DNA of the CDR3: TGTGCCAGCTCAGCGGGACAGTTGAACACTGAAGCTTTCTTT. The J gene is TRBJ1-1, the V gene TRBV18, with 7 bases aligning to TRBD1. The CDR3 extends over 14 amino acids. The V segment lost 5 bases and the J segment 0 bases; nucleotides outside the gene matches: 3. Germline assignment: CDR1 KGHSH and CDR2 LQKENI.

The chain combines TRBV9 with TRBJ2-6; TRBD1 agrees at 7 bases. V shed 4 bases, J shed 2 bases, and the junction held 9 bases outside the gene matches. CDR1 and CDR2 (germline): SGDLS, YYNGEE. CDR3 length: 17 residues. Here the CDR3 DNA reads TGTGCCAGCAGCAAAGAGGGACAGCCCGCTGGGGCCAACGTCCTGACTTTC. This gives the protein CASSKEGQPAGANVLTF. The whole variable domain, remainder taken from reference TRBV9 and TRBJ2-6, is DSGVTQTPKHLITATGQRVTLRCSPRSGDLSVYWYQQSLDQGLQFLIQYYNGEERAKGNILERFSAQQFPDLHSELNLSSLELGDSALYFCASSKEGQPAGANVLTFGAGSRLTVL.

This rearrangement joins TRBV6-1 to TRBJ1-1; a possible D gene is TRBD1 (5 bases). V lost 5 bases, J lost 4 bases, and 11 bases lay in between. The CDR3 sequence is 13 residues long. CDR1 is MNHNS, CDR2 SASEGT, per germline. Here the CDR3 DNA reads TGTGCCAGCAGTAGGGGTGGACCCACTGAAGCTTTCTTT. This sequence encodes CASSRGGPTEAFF.

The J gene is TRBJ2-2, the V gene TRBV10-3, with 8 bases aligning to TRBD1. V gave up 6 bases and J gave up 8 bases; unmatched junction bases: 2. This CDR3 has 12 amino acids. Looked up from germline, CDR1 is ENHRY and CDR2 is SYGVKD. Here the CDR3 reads CAIRRDRGELFF. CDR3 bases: TGTGCCATCAGACGGGACAGGGGGGAGCTGTTTTTT.

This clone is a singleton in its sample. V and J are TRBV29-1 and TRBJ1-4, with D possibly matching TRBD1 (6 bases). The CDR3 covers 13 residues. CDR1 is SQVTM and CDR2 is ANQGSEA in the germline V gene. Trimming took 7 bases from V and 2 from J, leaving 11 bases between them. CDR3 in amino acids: CSAWGGTNEKLFF. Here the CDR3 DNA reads TGCAGCGCTTGGGGGGGCACTAATGAAAAACTGTTTTTT.

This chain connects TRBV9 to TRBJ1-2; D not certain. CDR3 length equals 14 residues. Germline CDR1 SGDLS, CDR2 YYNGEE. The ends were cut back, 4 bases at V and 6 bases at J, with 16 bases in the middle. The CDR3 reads CASSPPPGRNGYTF. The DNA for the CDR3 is TGTGCCAGCAGCCCGCCTCCAGGACGGAATGGCTACACCTTC.

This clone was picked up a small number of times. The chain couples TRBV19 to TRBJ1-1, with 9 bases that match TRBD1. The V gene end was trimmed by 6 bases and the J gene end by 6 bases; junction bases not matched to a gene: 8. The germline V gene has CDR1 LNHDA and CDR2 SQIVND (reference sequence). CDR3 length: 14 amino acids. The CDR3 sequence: CASRERDRGSEAFF. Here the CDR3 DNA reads TGTGCCAGTAGAGAAAGAGACAGGGGGTCTGAAGCTTTCTTT. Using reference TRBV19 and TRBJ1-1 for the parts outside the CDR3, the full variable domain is DGGITQSPKYLFRKEGQNVTLSCEQNLNHDAMYWYRQDPGQGLRLIYYSQIVNDFQKGDIAEGYSVSREKKESFPLTVTSAQKNPTAFYLCASRERDRGSEAFFGQGTRLTVV.

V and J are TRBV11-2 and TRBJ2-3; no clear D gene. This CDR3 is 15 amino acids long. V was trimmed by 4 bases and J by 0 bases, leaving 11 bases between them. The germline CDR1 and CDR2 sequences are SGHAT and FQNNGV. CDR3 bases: TGTGCCAGCAGCTCCTTGCCCTCTAGCACAGATACGCAGTATTTT. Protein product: CASSSLPSSTDTQYF.

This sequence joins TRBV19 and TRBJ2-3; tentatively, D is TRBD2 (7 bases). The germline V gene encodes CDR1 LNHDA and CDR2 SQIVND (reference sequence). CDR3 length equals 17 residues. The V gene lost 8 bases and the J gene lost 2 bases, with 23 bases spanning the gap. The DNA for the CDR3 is TGTGCCAGTGGACACTCCACAGGGAGGGGATTCACAGATACGCAGTATTTT. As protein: CASGHSTGRGFTDTQYF.

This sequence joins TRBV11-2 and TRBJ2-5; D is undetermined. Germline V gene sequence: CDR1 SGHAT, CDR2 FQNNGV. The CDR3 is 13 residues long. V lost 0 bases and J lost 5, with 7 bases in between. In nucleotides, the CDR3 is TGTGCCAGCAGCTTAGAAAGGGTGGAGACCCAGTACTTC. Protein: CASSLERVETQYF.

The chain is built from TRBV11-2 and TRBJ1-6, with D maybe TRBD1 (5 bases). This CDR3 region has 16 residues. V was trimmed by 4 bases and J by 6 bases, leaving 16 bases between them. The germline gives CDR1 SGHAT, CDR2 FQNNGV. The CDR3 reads CASSSLGTLANSPLHF. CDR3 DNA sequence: TGTGCCAGCAGCTCCCTGGGGACCCTGGCTAATTCACCCCTCCACTTT.

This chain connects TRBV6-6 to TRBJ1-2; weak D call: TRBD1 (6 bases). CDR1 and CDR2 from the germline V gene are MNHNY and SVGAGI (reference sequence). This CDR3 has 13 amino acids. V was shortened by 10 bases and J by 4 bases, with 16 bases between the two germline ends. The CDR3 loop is CATGWSGAYGYTF. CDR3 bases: TGTGCCACCGGGTGGTCGGGGGCCTATGGCTACACCTTC.

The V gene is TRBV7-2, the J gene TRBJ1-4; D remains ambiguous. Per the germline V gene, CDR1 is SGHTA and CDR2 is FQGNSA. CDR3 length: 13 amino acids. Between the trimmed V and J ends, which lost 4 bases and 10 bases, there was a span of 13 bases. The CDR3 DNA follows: TGTGCCAGCAGCTATCTCCCGGGTGGAAAACTGTTTTTT. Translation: CASSYLPGGKLFF. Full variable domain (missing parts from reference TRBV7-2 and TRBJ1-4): GAGVSQSPSNKVTEKGKDVELRCDPISGHTALYWYRQSLGQGLEFLIYFQGNSAPDKSGLPSDRFSAERTGGSVSTLTIQRTQQEDSAVYLCASSYLPGGKLFFGSGTQLSVL.

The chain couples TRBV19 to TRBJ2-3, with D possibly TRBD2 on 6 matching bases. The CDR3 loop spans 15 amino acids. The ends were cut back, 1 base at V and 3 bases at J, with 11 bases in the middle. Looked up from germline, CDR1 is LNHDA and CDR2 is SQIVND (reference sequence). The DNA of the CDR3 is TGTGCCAGTAGTATAGTTGGGGGGAGGACAGATACGCAGTATTTT. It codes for CASSIVGGRTDTQYF.